This record covers a single TCR beta chain. This clone has a single count. Its cognate antigen has yet to be identified. Per-nucleotide qualities are absent, and no much larger clonotype sits a single base away. The record originates from a study of identifying expanded T cells in peripheral blood (dated by TCRdb to between 2017 and 2020). At the level of the whole study: Technical replicates were generated by sequencing separate aliquots of the same genomic DNA pool, with four replicates compared pairwise.

Paper-wide results and their limitations: Between technical replicates the binomial model flagged around 1.2 differentially abundant clones, whereas over about 2 weeks the binomial model flagged about 16.4 and over approximately 4 weeks around 19. The beta-binomial model significantly reduced the number of clones called differentially abundant and the false-positive rate across all healthy-donor time intervals. In all healthy donors, the variance in clone template counts between samples taken around 2 weeks apart rose significantly as total template count increased. The authors expected that over much longer intervals, such as months to years, biological variance in healthy repertoires might increase even further.

TCRbeta CDR3 regions were profiled by bias-controlled multiplex PCR amplification of genomic DNA with the immunoSEQ Assay. The authors' analysis ran thus. To quantify the absolute abundance of each unique TCRbeta CDR3 region, the sequences were collapsed and filtered. Differential abundance was tested with two models: a binomial (Fisher-equivalent) model and a beta-binomial model that adds time-dependent variance fitted from healthy donors. Any clone with fewer than 5 combined templates was excluded, and a clone was called differentially abundant if its Benjamini-Hochberg FDR was below 0.01. Beta-binomial variance was modeled as a function of total template count across the two samples using the form v = (b*log(k)+a)^2. TCRdb mirrors the immuneACCESS table, restricted to in-frame sequences. Some clones are absent from its copies; in checked studies, under half trace to an unresolved V gene, and the reason for the others is unknown. The V and J calls and the clone size are those of that table, but D and trimming were determined from the DNA. The sample contains 75,000 to 90,000 clones, around 90% of them found a single time. The top ten constitute roughly 7% of the sample.

No immune events such as infections were documented for the healthy donors during the collection period. Healthy-donor blood repertoires served as a training cohort to calibrate time-dependent variance in a beta-binomial model of T-cell clone differential abundance. The training cohort was composed of approximately ten healthy donors, 3 female and 7 male. Donor ages ranged from about 25 to 70 years, with an average of roughly 40 years. Whole blood from each healthy donor was obtained from a commercial supplier and was collected at three time points 2 to 3 weeks apart. Genomic DNA was extracted from unsorted whole blood for immunosequencing. Including the terminal cysteine and phenylalanine, the CDR3 comprises 14 residues. Only the CDR3 part of the read is kept: 42 bases, read in frame from the first base. The germline V gene (reference sequence) gives CDR1 as LNHDA and CDR2 as SQIVND. V lost 4 bases and J lost 3 bases, and the count of bases not matched to a germline gene is 5.

This sequence uses TRBV19 and TRBJ1-1, with 7 bases in between that match TRBD1. The clonotype originates from a person between 18 and 75 years old in good health. The sample comprised blood. The sequenced DNA is TGTGCCAGTAGTACACAGGGGTGGGACACTGAAGCTTTCTTT. This translates into CASSTQGWDTEAFF.